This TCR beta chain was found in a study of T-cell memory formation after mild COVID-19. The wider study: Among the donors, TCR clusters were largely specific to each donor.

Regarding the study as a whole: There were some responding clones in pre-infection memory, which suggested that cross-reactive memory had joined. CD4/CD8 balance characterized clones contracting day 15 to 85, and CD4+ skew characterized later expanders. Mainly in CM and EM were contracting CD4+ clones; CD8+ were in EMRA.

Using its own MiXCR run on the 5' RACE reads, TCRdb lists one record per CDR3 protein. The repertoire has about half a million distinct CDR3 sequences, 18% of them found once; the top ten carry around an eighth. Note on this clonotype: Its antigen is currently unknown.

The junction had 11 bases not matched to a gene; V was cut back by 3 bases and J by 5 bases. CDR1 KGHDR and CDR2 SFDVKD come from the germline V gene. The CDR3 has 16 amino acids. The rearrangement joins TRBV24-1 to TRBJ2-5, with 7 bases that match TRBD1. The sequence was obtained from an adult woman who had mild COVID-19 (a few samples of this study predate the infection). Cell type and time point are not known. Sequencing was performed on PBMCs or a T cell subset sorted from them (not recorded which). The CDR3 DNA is TGTGCCACCAGTGATCCCAACCCTGGACAGGTGGAGACCCAGTACTTC. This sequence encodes CATSDPNPGQVETQYF.